The 5 T cell receptor beta chains reported below all come from one sample, sequenced in a study of blood T cells in healthy people across ages. It was with a sample-barcoded 5' primer and a J-beta primer mix that a second PCR of roughly 6 to 12 cycles was run. TCRdb passed the 5' RACE reads through MiXCR, listing each CDR3 protein once. The table shows about 1.6 million distinct CDR3 sequences, with around 36% occurring only once. Sequencing used blood. The receptors here all came from a woman in her 30s in good health.

The V gene is TRBV20-1, the J gene TRBJ1-2, with 8 bases matching TRBD1. The CDR3 has 13 amino acids. Trimming took 4 bases from V and 6 from J; bases not matched to a gene: 7. Germline-derived CDR1 and CDR2 are DFQATT and SNEGSKA (reference sequence). The CDR3 spells CSATRTGRDGYTF. The CDR3 bases are TGCAGTGCTACCCGGACAGGGAGGGATGGCTACACCTTC.

Concerning this clonotype: An end of the junction does not agree with germline; a read error may underlie this. The chain employs TRBV7-9 and TRBJ2-1; 10 bases align to TRBD2. The CDR3 extends over 15 amino acids. Germline V gives CDR1 SEHNR, CDR2 FQNEAQ (reference sequence). CDR3 sequence (DNA): TGTGCCGGCAGCTTTGGACTAGCGGCAAGTCATGAGCAGTTCTTC. This encodes CAGSFGLAASHEQFF.

This clonotype was seen more than once but under ten times. This chain joins TRBV20-1 and TRBJ1-5, with D possibly being TRBD1 (5 bases). The CDR3 extends over 14 amino acids. CDR1 is DFQATT and CDR2 is SNEGSKA in the germline V gene (reference sequence). Trimming shortened V by 3 bases and J by 6 bases, and 15 bases separated the two germline ends. The CDR3 region is CSASTGEGSQPQHF. The CDR3 coding sequence is TGCAGTGCTAGCACCGGGGAGGGGAGTCAGCCCCAGCATTTT.

V and J are TRBV6-6 and TRBJ1-2, with a possible D match to TRBD1 (6 bases). Deletions cut 0 bases from V and 8 bases from J, with 16 bases between. The germline CDR1 and CDR2 sequences are MNHNY and SVGAGI (reference sequence). The length of the CDR3 is 15 residues. CDR3 region: CASSYSNRERGGYTF. The CDR3 nucleotides are TGTGCCAGCAGTTACTCGAACAGGGAGAGGGGGGGCTACACCTTC.

The V gene is TRBV7-9, the J gene TRBJ1-1, with TRBD1 as a possible D gene (6 bases). The germline V and J ends were trimmed by 6 bases and 7 bases, with 24 bases remaining between them. Germline V gene lookup returns CDR1 SEHNR and CDR2 FQNEAQ (reference sequence). The CDR3 totals 16 residues. CDR3 bases: TGTGCCAGCAGTAAGAGGGGGGGGATCCTTACTGTTGAAGCTTTCTTT. As protein: CASSKRGGILTVEAFF.